This TCR beta chain was identified during a study of T cell responses to AZD1222 COVID-19 vaccine. Only in-frame clones appear in the TCRdb table, and some are missing; sequencing was by immunoSEQ multiplex PCR. The sample has roughly 96,000 clones, 70% to 90% seen once; the top ten hold roughly 1.7%. The table lists this clone with a few counts. This CDR3 spans 17 amino acids. Germline V CDR1 and CDR2: MGHRA, YSYEKL. J gave up 0 bases and V 3 bases, and 5 bases lay outside the gene matches. The sample consisted of peripheral blood, taken on day 0 of AZD1222 vaccination. The chain is built from TRBV4-1 and TRBJ1-3, with 10 positions matching TRBD1. The receptor was isolated from an adult in good health. DNA for the CDR3: TGCGCCAGCAGCCACCGGGACAGGGGACACTCTGGAAACACCATATATTTT. Residues: CASSHRDRGHSGNTIYF.